The rows below give T cell receptor beta chains drawn from one sample of a study of early T cells in non-severe SARS-CoV-2 infection. TCRdb processed the 5' RACE reads anew with MiXCR; each CDR3 protein has one entry. Of 60,000 or so distinct CDR3 sequences listed, 10% to 15% were seen once; the top ten hold around 2.8%. The material sequenced was whole blood. The receptor source for this set is an adult who was a healthcare worker with PCR-confirmed SARS-CoV-2 infection or an uninfected control (not recorded which). CDR3s include the opening cysteine and the closing phenylalanine or tryptophan. The D gene is left open where the match is weak. Only part of the rows carry a size: once, few, many, or a class if the clone is expanded.

TRBJ2-2	TRBV6-6	few	.	TGTGCCAGCAGTTATTACTCGGCGACCGGGGAGCTGTTTTTT	CASSYYSATGELFF
TRBJ2-1	TRBV15	few	TRBD2	TGTGCCACCAGCAGAGATTGGCTAGCGGGAGACAATGAGCAGTTCTTC	CATSRDWLAGDNEQFF
TRBJ2-2	TRBV25-1	few	.	TGTGCCAGCAGTGAATATTCAGGGAAGCCCGGGGAGCTGTTTTTT	CASSEYSGKPGELFF
TRBJ1-6	TRBV7-2	few	.	TGTGCCAGCAGCTTACAGGGATTGCATAATTCACCCCTCCACTTT	CASSLQGLHNSPLHF
TRBJ2-5	TRBV12-3/TRBV12-4	few	.	TGTGCCAGCAGTCCGGGACGGCGCCGACAAGAGACCCAGTACTTC	CASSPGRRRQETQYF
TRBJ2-7	TRBV6-1	few	TRBD2	TGTGCCAGCAGTGAGCTTTTACCGGGACTAGTAGGGTACGAGCAGTACTTC	CASSELLPGLVGYEQYF
TRBJ2-1	TRBV6-5	.	TRBD2	TGTGCCAGCAGTACGGGAGGGAATTACAATGAGCAGTTCTTC	CASSTGGNYNEQFF
TRBJ1-1	TRBV30	few	TRBD1	TGTGCCTGGAGTGTACGGCCAGGGGGTCTGAACACTGAAGCTTTCTTT	CAWSVRPGGLNTEAFF
TRBJ2-1	TRBV12-5	many	.	TGTGCTAGTGGTTTGGTACTTAGCGAGGGTGAGCAGTTCTTC	CASGLVLSEGEQFF
TRBJ1-4	TRBV18	many	.	TGTGCCAGCTCACCGGACAGTGCAACTAATGAAAAACTGTTTTTT	CASSPDSATNEKLFF
TRBJ1-6	TRBV7-9	few	.	TGTGCCAGCAGCTCTGGGAGCTCCTATAATTCACCCCTCCACTTT	CASSSGSSYNSPLHF
TRBJ1-1	TRBV28	.	.	TGTGCCAGCAGGCCGGATTACACTGAAGCTTTCTTT	CASRPDYTEAFF
TRBJ1-1	TRBV15	many	.	TGTGCCACCGCTTTATTGGGCGACACTGAAGCTTTCTTT	CATALLGDTEAFF
TRBJ2-1	TRBV29-1	.	.	TGCAGCGCTTTACCGGGACCATGGGGTGATGAGCAGTTCTTC	CSALPGPWGDEQFF
TRBJ2-7	TRBV13	few	TRBD1	TGTGCCAGCAGCTTAGGCCGGGACAGGGGGTACGAGCAGTACTTC	CASSLGRDRGYEQYF
TRBJ1-1	TRBV3-1	few	.	TGTGCCAGCAGCCAAGAAGGAGGCGGGTGGGGCACTGAAGCTTTCTTT	CASSQEGGGWGTEAFF
TRBJ2-1	TRBV10-3	.	.	TGTGCCATCAGTGATAAAACAGGGGAGGTTGAGCAGTTCTTC	CAISDKTGEVEQFF
TRBJ1-6	TRBV12-3/TRBV12-4	.	TRBD1	TGTGCCAGCAGTTTGTACCTGGGACAGGGTGGCACTTCACCCCTCCACTTT	CASSLYLGQGGTSPLHF
TRBJ1-2	TRBV5-4	.	.	TGTGCCAGCAGCTCGCGGACGGAGAACTATGGCTACACCTTC	CASSSRTENYGYTF